The clone carrying this TCR beta chain was observed many times. Its antigen is not identified. Libraries of TCR beta came from quantitative 5'-RACE with molecular barcodes. TCRdb called the 5' RACE reads again in MiXCR, with one record for every CDR3 protein. The sample yields some 37,000 distinct CDR3 sequences, roughly 11% seen once. The sample is drawn from a study of CD8 T cells in ankylosing spondylitis. The study's findings and limits: What appeared characteristic of ankylosing spondylitis blood was a TCR beta motif of seven to nine highly homologous variants. From matched ankylosing spondylitis synovial fluid, disease-linked clones were reportedly recovered at significantly enriched levels. Relatively scarce in peripheral blood, disease-linked clones were CD8+.

Looked up from germline, CDR1 is SNHLY and CDR2 is FYNNEI. CDR3 length: 11 residues. The V and J ends lost 3 bases and 3 bases respectively, with 3 bases between them. This chain links TRBV2 with TRBJ2-7; D call uncertain. The clonotype originates from a male donor with ankylosing spondylitis. Sequencing was done on a sample of synovial fluid, either unsorted or a sorted T cell fraction (not recorded which). CDR3 DNA sequence: TGTGCCAGCAGTGAGCTCTACGAGCAGTACTTC. Amino acid sequence: CASSELYEQYF. The variable domain in full, completed from reference TRBV2 and TRBJ2-7, reads EPEVTQTPSHQVTQMGQEVILRCVPISNHLYFYWYRQILGQKVEFLVSFYNNEISEKSEIFDDQFSVERPDGSNFTLKIRSTKLEDSAMYFCASSELYEQYFGPGTRLTVT.